The present T cell receptor beta chain was sequenced within a study of cytomegalovirus exposure and HLA in healthy donors. This clone turned up a few times. Its matching antigen is unknown. Generated by immunoSEQ multiplex PCR, the TCRdb table keeps only in-frame clones and is missing some. The table lists around 120,000 clones, more than 75% of them singletons. General observations from the study: TCR sequences were mostly rare, though some public TCRs occurred in many donors.

Germline CDR1 PRHDT, CDR2 FYEKMQ (reference sequence). Trimming shortened V by 3 bases and J by 5 bases, and 7 bases separated the two germline ends. CDR3 length: 12 amino acids. This clonotype was sampled from a woman aged 18-29 years in good health and CMV-seropositive. Sequencing used PBMCs. The chain uses TRBV13 and TRBJ1-2; D is unclear. This CDR3 reads CASSFGEYGYTF. Here the CDR3 DNA reads TGTGCCAGCAGCTTCGGGGAATATGGCTACACCTTC.